This T cell receptor (beta chain) was documented in a study of blood T cell repertoires in COVID-19. Measured with immunoSEQ multiplex PCR; TCRdb has only the in-frame clones, and not every one. The sample yields approximately 97,000 clones, more than 90% seen once. The CDR3 contains 14 residues. The V end was cut by 3 bases, the J end by 0 bases, with 8 bases between. Germline V gene sequence: CDR1 MGHRA, CDR2 YSYEKL. Input material: peripheral blood. This clonotype was obtained from a young man with acute or convalescent COVID-19. This chain connects TRBV4-1 to TRBJ1-1; D might be TRBD1 (5 bases). CDR3 protein: CASSQATVNTEAFF. The CDR3 DNA sequence: TGCGCCAGCAGCCAGGCGACAGTGAACACTGAAGCTTTCTTT.